This T cell receptor (beta chain) was identified during a study of T and B cells in COVID-19 patients. Blood genomic DNA input for TRB amplification was about 250-550 ng. BIOMED2 TRB-A/B primer pools were used in multiplex TRB PCR. TCRdb re-derived calls from the multiplex PCR reads in MiXCR, one entry per CDR3 protein. The table lists roughly 9,600 distinct CDR3 sequences, roughly 35% of them singletons. This CDR3 spans 17 amino acids. V shed 5 bases, J shed 1 base, and the junction held 9 bases outside the gene matches. Germline V gene data show CDR1 as SGHAT and CDR2 as FQDESV (reference sequence). A few counts support this clonotype.

The receptor comes from a human donor with active COVID-19. Sample: blood. This chain uses TRBV11-1 with TRBJ2-1; TRBD2 matches 9 bases. The CDR3 coding sequence is TGTGCCAGCAGCCCTAGGGGCGGGGGGGGATCCTACAATGAGCAGTTCTTC. The encoded protein is CASSPRGGGGSYNEQFF.